This T cell receptor beta chain was identified during a study of blood T cells in healthy people across ages. Study-level points and caveats: Using unsorted PBMCs precluded a conclusive naive versus antigen-experienced comparison. Among T cells, TCR beta diversity per million cells dropped roughly linearly as age rose.

V trimming: 4 bases; J trimming: 3 bases; junction bases outside the gene matches: 9. This CDR3 is built from 16 residues. Germline V gene sequence: CDR1 SEHNR, CDR2 FQNEAQ (reference sequence). The sample holds one count of this clonotype. What it binds is unknown. Every sample had a minimum of 6 million PBMCs isolated. Total RNA extraction produced at least 5 micrograms (per sample) for the study. Sample-barcoded 5' priming and a J-beta primer mix drove a second PCR of roughly 6 to 12 cycles. A single record per CDR3 protein comes from TCRdb applying MiXCR to the 5' RACE reads. The repertoire consists of 850,000 to 950,000 distinct CDR3 sequences, with around 30% occurring once and the leading ten covering 17%.

Sample: blood. V is TRBV7-9 and J is TRBJ2-7, with 10 positions matching TRBD1. This TCR was sampled from a woman of 80 years or more in good health. The CDR3: CASSSPGGTGDYEQYF. The CDR3 nucleotides are TGTGCCAGCAGCTCCCCGGGGGGGACAGGGGACTACGAGCAGTACTTC.